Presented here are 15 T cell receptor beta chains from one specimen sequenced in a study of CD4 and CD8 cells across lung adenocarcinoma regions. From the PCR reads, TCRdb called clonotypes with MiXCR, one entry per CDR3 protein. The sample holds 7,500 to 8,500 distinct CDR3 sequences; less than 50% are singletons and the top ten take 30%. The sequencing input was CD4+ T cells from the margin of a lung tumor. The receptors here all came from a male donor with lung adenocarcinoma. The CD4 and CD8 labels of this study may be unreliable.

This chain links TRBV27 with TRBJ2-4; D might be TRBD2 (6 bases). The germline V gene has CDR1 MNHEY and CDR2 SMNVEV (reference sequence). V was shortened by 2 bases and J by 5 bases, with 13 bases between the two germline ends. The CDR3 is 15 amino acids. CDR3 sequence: CASSLGGSGENIQYF. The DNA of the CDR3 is TGTGCCAGCAGTTTAGGGGGGTCTGGGGAAAACATTCAGTACTTC.

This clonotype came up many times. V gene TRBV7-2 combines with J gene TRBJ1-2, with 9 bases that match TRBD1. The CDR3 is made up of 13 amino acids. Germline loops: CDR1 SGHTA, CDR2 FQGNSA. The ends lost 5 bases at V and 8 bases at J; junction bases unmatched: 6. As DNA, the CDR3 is TGTGCCAGCAGCCGAGGGACAGGGTCCGGCTACACCTTC. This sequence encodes CASSRGTGSGYTF.

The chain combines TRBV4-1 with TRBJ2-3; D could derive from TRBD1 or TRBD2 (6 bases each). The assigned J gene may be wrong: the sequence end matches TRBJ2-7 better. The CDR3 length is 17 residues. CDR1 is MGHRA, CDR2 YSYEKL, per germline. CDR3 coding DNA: TGCGCCAGCAGCCAAGATCTGGGGGGACTGGGGGCTGACGAGCAGTACTTC. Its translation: CASSQDLGGLGADEQYF.

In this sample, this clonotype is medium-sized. The CDR3 sequence is CASRGTSGSPTGELFF. In DNA, the CDR3 is TGTGCCAGCAGGGGGACTAGCGGGAGTCCAACCGGGGAGCTGTTTTTT. The chain uses TRBV6-1 and TRBJ2-2; 14 nucleotides agree with TRBD2. Looked up from germline, CDR1 is MNHNS and CDR2 is SASEGT. The CDR3 spans 16 residues. Trimming cost V 6 bases and J 5 bases; bases outside gene matches: 5.

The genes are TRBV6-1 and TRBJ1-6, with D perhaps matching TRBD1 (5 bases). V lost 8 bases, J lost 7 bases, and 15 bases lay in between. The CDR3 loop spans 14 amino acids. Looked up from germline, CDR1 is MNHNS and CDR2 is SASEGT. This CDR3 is CASGGGGLNSPLHF. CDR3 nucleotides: TGTGCCAGCGGCGGGGGGGGATTGAATTCACCCCTCCACTTT.

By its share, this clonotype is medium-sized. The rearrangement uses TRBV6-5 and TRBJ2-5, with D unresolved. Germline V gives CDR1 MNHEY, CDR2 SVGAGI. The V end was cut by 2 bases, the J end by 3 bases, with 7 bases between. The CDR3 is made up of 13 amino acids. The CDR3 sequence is CASSYGPEETQYF. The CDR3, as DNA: TGTGCCAGCAGTTACGGGCCTGAAGAGACCCAGTACTTC.

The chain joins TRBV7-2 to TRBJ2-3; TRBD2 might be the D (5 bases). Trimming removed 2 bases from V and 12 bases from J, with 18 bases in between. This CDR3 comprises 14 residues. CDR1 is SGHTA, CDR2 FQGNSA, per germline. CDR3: CASSLTAATDTQYF. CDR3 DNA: TGTGCCAGCAGCTTAACAGCGGCCACAGACACTCAGTATTTT. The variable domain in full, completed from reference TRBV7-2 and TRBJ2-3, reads GAGVSQSPSNKVTEKGKDVELRCDPISGHTALYWYRQSLGQGLEFLIYFQGNSAPDKSGLPSDRFSAERTGGSVSTLTIQRTQQEDSAVYLCASSLTAATDTQYFGPGTRLTVL.

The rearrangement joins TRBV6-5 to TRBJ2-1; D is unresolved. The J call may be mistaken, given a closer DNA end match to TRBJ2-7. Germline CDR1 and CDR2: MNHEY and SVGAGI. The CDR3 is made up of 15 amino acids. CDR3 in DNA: TGTGCCAGCAGTTACCTGGGCAGGAGAACCTACGAGCAGTACTTC. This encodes CASSYLGRRTYEQYF.

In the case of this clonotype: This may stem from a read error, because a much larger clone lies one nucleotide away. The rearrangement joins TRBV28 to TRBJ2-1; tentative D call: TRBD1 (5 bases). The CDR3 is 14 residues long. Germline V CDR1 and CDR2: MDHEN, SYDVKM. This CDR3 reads CATKRWGYDNELFF. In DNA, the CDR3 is TGTGCTACAAAGAGGTGGGGCTACGACAATGAGCTGTTCTTC.

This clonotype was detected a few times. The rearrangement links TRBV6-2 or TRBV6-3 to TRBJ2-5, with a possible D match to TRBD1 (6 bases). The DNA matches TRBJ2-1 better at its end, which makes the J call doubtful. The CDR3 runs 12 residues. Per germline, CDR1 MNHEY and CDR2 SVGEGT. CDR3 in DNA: TGTGCCAGCAGTTCCTTGGAGACAGGGCAGTTCTTC. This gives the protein CASSSLETGQFF.

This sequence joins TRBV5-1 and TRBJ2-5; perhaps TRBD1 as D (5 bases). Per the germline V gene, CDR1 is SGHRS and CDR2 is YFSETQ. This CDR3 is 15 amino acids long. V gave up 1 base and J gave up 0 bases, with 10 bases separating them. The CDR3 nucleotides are TGCGCCAGCAGCTTGCAGGGAAGGTACCAAGAGACCCAGTACTTC. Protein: CASSLQGRYQETQYF.

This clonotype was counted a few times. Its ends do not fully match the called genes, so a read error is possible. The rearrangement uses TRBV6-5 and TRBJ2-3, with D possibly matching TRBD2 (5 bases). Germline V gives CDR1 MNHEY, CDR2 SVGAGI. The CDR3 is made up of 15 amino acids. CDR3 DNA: TGTGCCAGCAGTTACTCGCAAAGCGGCCAAGATACGCAGTATTTC. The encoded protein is CASSYSQSGQDTQYF.

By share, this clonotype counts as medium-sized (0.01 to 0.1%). The CDR3 here is CASSFGTGSSGANVLTF. In DNA, the CDR3 is TGTGCCAGCAGTTTCGGGACAGGGAGCTCTGGGGCCAACGTCCTGACTTTC. The rearrangement joins TRBV6-5 to TRBJ2-6; TRBD1 agrees at 9 bases. V trimming: 4 bases; J trimming: 0 bases; junction bases outside the gene matches: 4. Per the germline V gene, CDR1 is MNHEY and CDR2 is SVGAGI. The CDR3 is 17 amino acids.

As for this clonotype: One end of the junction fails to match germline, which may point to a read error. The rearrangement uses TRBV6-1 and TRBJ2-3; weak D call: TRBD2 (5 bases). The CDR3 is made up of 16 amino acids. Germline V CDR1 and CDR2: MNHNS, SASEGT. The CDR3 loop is CSCGAFGLAGTDTQYF. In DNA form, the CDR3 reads TGTTCCTGCGGTGCTTTCGGGCTAGCTGGCACAGATACCCAGTATTTC.

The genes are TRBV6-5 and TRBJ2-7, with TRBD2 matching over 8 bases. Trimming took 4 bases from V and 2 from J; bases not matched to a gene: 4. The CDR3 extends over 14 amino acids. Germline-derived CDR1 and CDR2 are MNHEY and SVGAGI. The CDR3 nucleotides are TGTGCCAGCAGTTCGCGGGGACTAGCCTACGAGCAGTACTTC. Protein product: CASSSRGLAYEQYF.